The TCR beta chain described here comes from a study of CXCR3-negative and CXCR3-positive naive CD8 T cells. Findings and caveats of the study: Comparison of naive cells showed more hydrophobic TRB CDR3s in CXCR3-positive than in CXCR3-negative naive cells.

The TRB libraries of cDNA were built by UMI-labeled 5' RACE. TCRdb reprocessed the 5' RACE reads, with one entry per CDR3 protein and no DNA. This sample's table reports around 160,000 distinct CDR3 sequences. The germline CDR1 and CDR2 sequences are SGHRS and YFSETQ. The CDR3 is 14 residues long. As concerns this clonotype: No antigen is known for it.

J is TRBJ2-7 and V is TRBV5-1. This TCR was sampled from a human donor in good health. Some clones in this sample may be carry-over from other donors' samples. The sequenced material came from naive CXCR3+ CD8+ T cells from blood. Stated subset: CD45RO-CCR7+CD27+CD95- naive CD8+ T cells expressing CXCR3 (TNR3+). This chain's CDR3 is CASSLEPGSYEQYF.